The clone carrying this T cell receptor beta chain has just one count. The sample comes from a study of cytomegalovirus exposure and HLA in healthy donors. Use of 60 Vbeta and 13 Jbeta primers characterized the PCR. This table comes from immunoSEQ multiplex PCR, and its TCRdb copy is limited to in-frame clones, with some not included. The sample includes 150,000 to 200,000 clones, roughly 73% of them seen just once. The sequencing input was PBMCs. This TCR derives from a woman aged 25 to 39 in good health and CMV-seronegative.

CDR3 in amino acids: CASSRSGSSYNEQFF. The CDR3 bases are TGCGCCAGCAGTCGAAGCGGGAGCTCCTACAATGAGCAGTTCTTC. The V call is TRBV5-1, the J call TRBJ2-1; 8 nucleotides line up with TRBD2. V trimming: 5 bases; J trimming: 0 bases; junction bases outside the gene matches: 4. The germline gives CDR1 SGHRS, CDR2 YFSETQ. The length of the CDR3 is 15 residues.